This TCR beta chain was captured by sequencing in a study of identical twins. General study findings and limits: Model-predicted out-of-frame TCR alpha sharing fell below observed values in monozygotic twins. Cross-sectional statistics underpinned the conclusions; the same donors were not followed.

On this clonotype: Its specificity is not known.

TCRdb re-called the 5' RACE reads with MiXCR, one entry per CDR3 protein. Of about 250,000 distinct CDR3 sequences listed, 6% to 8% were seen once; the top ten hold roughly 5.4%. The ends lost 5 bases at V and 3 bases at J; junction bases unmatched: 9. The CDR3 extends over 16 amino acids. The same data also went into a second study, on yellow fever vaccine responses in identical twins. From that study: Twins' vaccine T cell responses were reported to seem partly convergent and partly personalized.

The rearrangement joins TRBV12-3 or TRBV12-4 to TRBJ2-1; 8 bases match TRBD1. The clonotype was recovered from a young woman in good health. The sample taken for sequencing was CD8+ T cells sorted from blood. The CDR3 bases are TGTGCCAGCAGTATCCCGGGACAGGTCCTCTACAATGAGCAGTTCTTC. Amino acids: CASSIPGQVLYNEQFF.